This TCR beta chain came from a study of T cells in Graves' hyperthyroidism and ophthalmopathy. The study's findings and limits: Ophthalmopathy was model-predicted a median roughly 6.5 months pre-onset. In the blood, most expanded thyroid clonotypes above 0.001 appeared as well.

Authors of the study amplified TCR beta CDR3 regions from RNA transcripts. HTBI primers were used for first-round RT-PCR of the TCR CDR3. TCRdb ran MiXCR on the multiplex PCR reads and lists one entry per CDR3 protein. The sample includes hundreds of thousands of distinct CDR3 sequences, approximately 19% of them seen just once. This clonotype was counted at least ten times. The target antigen is unknown. Germline CDR1 is SQVTM and CDR2 is ANQGSEA. The CDR3 has 13 residues. The J segment lost 5 bases and the V segment lost 3 bases, leaving 5 bases of the junction unmatched. The authors obtained PBMCs from roughly 10 ml of fresh peripheral blood.

Sequencing used blood. This clonotype was obtained from a woman aged 45-59 years with Graves' hyperthyroidism that later progressed to Graves' ophthalmopathy. The chain is built from TRBV29-1 and TRBJ1-1, with 8 bases that match TRBD1. CDR3 amino acids: CSVDGQGWTEAFF. The CDR3 DNA reads as TGCAGCGTTGACGGACAGGGTTGGACTGAAGCTTTCTTT.